The source of this T cell receptor beta chain is a study of PD-1 blockade in mismatch repair-deficient tumors. The repertoire was sequenced with immunoSEQ multiplex PCR; TCRdb's copy has only in-frame clones and lacks some. The sample comprises around 100,000 clones, 65% to 80% of which are singletons, and around 4.7% rests with the top ten. V was pared by 1 base and J by 2 bases, with 8 bases of the junction left unmatched. The CDR3 loop spans 16 amino acids. CDR1 is LGHNA, CDR2 YNFKEQ, per germline. The chain couples TRBV4-2 to TRBJ2-7, with TRBD1 matching over 7 bases. The clonotype originates from an adult with mismatch repair-deficient cancer. Sample: peripheral blood, taken about 13 months after starting pembrolizumab. The CDR3 sequence: CASSQVPDRPPYEQYF. CDR3 sequence (DNA): TGTGCCAGCAGCCAAGTTCCGGACAGGCCTCCCTACGAGCAGTACTTC.